The 5 T cell receptor beta chains presented below share a single source sample, sequenced in a study of blood T cell repertoires in COVID-19. Libraries were prepared by immunoSEQ multiplex PCR; TCRdb keeps only in-frame clonotypes and omits some of them. The table includes more than 150,000 clones, approximately 91% detected once. The sample was peripheral blood. The receptors come from a man between 65 and 85 years old with active or convalescent COVID-19.

This chain uses TRBV29-1 with TRBJ2-2, with D possibly TRBD1 on 5 matching bases. This CDR3 region has 14 residues. Trimming removed 1 base from V and 5 bases from J, with 11 bases in between. Germline CDR1 and CDR2: SQVTM and ANQGSEA. The CDR3 region is CSVEAQGSTGELFF. The CDR3, as DNA: TGCAGCGTTGAAGCCCAGGGAAGTACCGGGGAGCTGTTTTTT.

The chain links TRBV6-5 to TRBJ2-3; D possibly corresponds to TRBD1 (6 bases). CDR1 is MNHEY, CDR2 SVGAGI, per germline. The V and J ends lost 10 bases and 2 bases respectively, with 16 bases between them. The CDR3 runs to 14 residues. DNA for the CDR3: TGTGCCACCACTCAGGGGACGCCCACAGATACGCAGTATTTT. This translates into CATTQGTPTDTQYF.

This chain links TRBV3-1 (or the pseudogene TRBV3-2) with TRBJ1-3, with D hard to call. V lost 3 bases and J lost 0, with 9 bases in between. This CDR3 contains 15 residues. Germline V gene data show CDR1 as LGHDT and CDR2 as YNNKEL (reference sequence). The CDR3 coding sequence is TGTGCCAGCAGCCAGGCCCCGGGCTCTGGAAACACCATATATTTT. Translated: CASSQAPGSGNTIYF.

V usage is TRBV19 and J usage is TRBJ1-4; possibly TRBD1 for D (5 bases). This CDR3 region has 13 residues. The ends were cut back, 8 bases at V and 7 bases at J, with 14 bases in the middle. CDR1 LNHDA and CDR2 SQIVND come from the germline V gene (reference sequence). The CDR3 coding sequence is TGTGCCAGTCGGAGGGGTAGCAGTGAAAAACTGTTTTTT. Translated, it gives CASRRGSSEKLFF. Complete variable domain (other parts from reference TRBV19 and TRBJ1-4): DGGITQSPKYLFRKEGQNVTLSCEQNLNHDAMYWYRQDPGQGLRLIYYSQIVNDFQKGDIAEGYSVSREKKESFPLTVTSAQKNPTAFYLCASRRGSSEKLFFGSGTQLSVL.

The chain has TRBV27 and TRBJ2-7; maybe TRBD1 (6 bases). CDR3 length: 15 residues. V lost 7 bases and J lost 0, with 16 bases in between. Germline values: CDR1 MNHEY, CDR2 SMNVEV (reference sequence). CDR3 bases: TGTGCCAGCAATCACCGGGACACGAGCTCCTACGAGCAGTACTTC. Translating gives CASNHRDTSSYEQYF.